The 30 T cell receptor beta chains below come from one sample, sequenced in a study of cytotoxic CD8 clonotypes in ibrutinib-treated CLL. Repertoires were generated with immunoSEQ multiplex PCR, while TCRdb's copy carries only in-frame clones and drops some. Counted here are about 180,000 clones, approximately 84% occurring once; the ten biggest clones make up less than 6%. The material was PBMCs, obtained after 24 months of ibrutinib treatment. These receptors all stem from a human donor with chronic lymphocytic leukemia.

The rearrangement links TRBV5-1 to TRBJ2-1; D assignment may be TRBD1 or TRBD2 (7 bases each). Germline V gene sequence: CDR1 SGHRS, CDR2 YFSETQ. Trimming removed 10 bases from V and 6 bases from J, with 17 bases in between. The CDR3 totals 13 residues. In nucleotides, the CDR3 is TGCGCCTCAGGGGGAGGGTATCCCAATGAGCAGTTCTTC. This gives the protein CASGGGYPNEQFF.

The gene calls are TRBV11-3 and TRBJ1-1; no definite D call. Germline assignment: CDR1 SGHNT and CDR2 YENEEA. Trimming pared 1 base from V and 6 bases from J, leaving 15 bases between. The CDR3 is 15 residues long. The chain's CDR3 is CASSLGRGTSAEAFF. In nucleotides, the CDR3 is TGTGCCAGCAGCTTAGGGCGCGGCACGAGTGCTGAAGCTTTCTTT.

The chain has TRBV28 and TRBJ2-7; 9 nucleotides agree with TRBD1. The CDR3 contains 14 residues. Germline CDR1 and CDR2: MDHEN and SYDVKM. V was pared by 6 bases and J by 7 bases, with 10 bases of the junction left unmatched. The chain's CDR3 is CASRAPGQGWEQYF. The CDR3 nucleotides read TGTGCCAGCAGGGCACCGGGACAGGGTTGGGAGCAGTACTTC.

The V and J genes are TRBV5-1 and TRBJ2-5; TRBD1 matches 7 bases. Per the germline V gene, CDR1 is SGHRS and CDR2 is YFSETQ. The CDR3 is 14 amino acids. With 4 bases clipped from V and 4 bases from J, the junction kept 7 bases outside the gene matches. CDR3 loop: CASSGGRGSETQYF. The CDR3 DNA reads TGCGCCAGCAGCGGGGGCAGGGGGTCAGAGACCCAGTACTTC.

This clone was seen a handful of times. This sequence joins TRBV7-3 and TRBJ2-1; D is unresolved. Deletions cut 1 base from V and 3 bases from J, with 16 bases between. The CDR3 totals 17 residues. Germline values: CDR1 SGHTA, CDR2 FQGTGA. This CDR3 is CASSLKGPWRNYNEQFF. The CDR3 DNA reads as TGTGCCAGCAGCTTAAAGGGTCCTTGGCGGAACTACAATGAGCAGTTCTTC. The complete variable domain, with remaining parts taken from reference TRBV7-3 and TRBJ2-1, reads GAGVSQTPSNKVTEKGKYVELRCDPISGHTALYWYRQSLGQGPEFLIYFQGTGAADDSGLPNDRFFAVRPEGSVSTLKIQRTERGDSAVYLCASSLKGPWRNYNEQFFGPGTRLTVL.

V is TRBV5-6 and J is TRBJ2-7; no definite D call. CDR1 is SGHDT and CDR2 is YYEEEE in the germline V gene. Trimming took 4 bases from V and 2 from J, leaving 10 bases between them. This CDR3 has 13 residues. In DNA, the CDR3 is TGTGCCAGCAGCAAAACTGGGACCTACGAGCAGTACTTC. Translation: CASSKTGTYEQYF.

This clone was seen at least ten times. The V gene is TRBV18, the J gene TRBJ1-1; D gene unclear. Germline loops: CDR1 KGHSH, CDR2 LQKENI. This CDR3 has 13 amino acids. V dropped 4 bases and J dropped 8 bases, with 14 bases sitting between them. The CDR3 loop is CASSLNENLEAFF. DNA of the CDR3: TGTGCCAGCTCACTTAACGAGAACTTAGAAGCTTTCTTT.

This clone was observed once. The chain carries TRBV6-5 and TRBJ2-5; TRBD1 matches 10 bases. V was clipped by 2 bases and J by 4 bases; unmatched bases: 7. Germline values: CDR1 MNHEY, CDR2 SVGAGI. The CDR3 is 16 amino acids. In DNA, the CDR3 is TGTGCCAGCAGTTACCGACAGGGGGCTGGGAGAGAGACCCAGTACTTC. It specifies CASSYRQGAGRETQYF.

The chain has TRBV25-1 and TRBJ1-2; D is perhaps TRBD1 (5 bases). Germline CDR1 reads MGHDK; CDR2 reads SYGVNS. Deletions cut 6 bases from V and 8 bases from J, with 25 bases between. The CDR3 spans 16 residues. CDR3 sequence: CASSLGPGTSLGGYTF. The CDR3 bases are TGTGCCAGCAGCCTAGGCCCAGGGACCTCTCTAGGGGGCTACACCTTC.

The rearrangement uses TRBV28 and TRBJ2-7, with 8 bases matching TRBD1. The CDR3 is made up of 14 amino acids. The junction had 9 bases not matched to a gene; V was cut back by 6 bases and J by 5 bases. Looked up from germline, CDR1 is MDHEN and CDR2 is SYDVKM. CDR3 loop: CASRGIGQGHEQYF. In nucleotides, the CDR3 is TGTGCCAGCAGGGGGATAGGACAGGGCCACGAGCAGTACTTC.

The chain links TRBV5-1 to TRBJ1-5; tentatively, D is TRBD1 (5 bases). Germline V CDR1 and CDR2: SGHRS, YFSETQ. Deletions cut 1 base from V and 2 bases from J, with 13 bases between. The CDR3 length is 16 residues. CDR3 loop: CASSLMGGERNQPQHF. The CDR3 DNA sequence: TGCGCCAGCAGCTTGATGGGGGGAGAGCGCAATCAGCCCCAGCATTTT.

This chain joins TRBV6-6 and TRBJ1-3, with D perhaps TRBD1 (6 bases). The germline gives CDR1 MNHNY, CDR2 SVGAGI (reference sequence). This CDR3 region has 12 residues. V was cut by 6 bases and J by 3 bases, with 6 bases left in between. The CDR3 sequence is CASSRGGNTIYF. Here the CDR3 DNA reads TGTGCCAGCAGCAGGGGTGGAAACACCATATATTTT.

The chain employs TRBV6-5 and TRBJ1-6; TRBD1 matches at 8 bases. Germline CDR1 MNHEY, CDR2 SVGAGI. The CDR3 is 15 amino acids. Losses at the gene ends were 7 bases for V and 6 bases for J; bases not matched to a gene: 8. Written as DNA, the CDR3 is TGTGCCAGCACCCGGACAGGGCTTTTTAATTCACCCCTCCACTTT. Its protein is CASTRTGLFNSPLHF.

Only a few counts were recorded for this clone. The CDR3: CAYRQDWIQPQHF. The DNA of the CDR3 is TGTGCCTACAGACAGGATTGGATTCAGCCCCAGCATTTT. This chain joins TRBV5-4 and TRBJ1-5; D may be TRBD1 (6 bases). Trimming left V 10 bases short and J 6 bases short, with 17 bases between. The CDR3 has 13 amino acids. CDR1 and CDR2 (germline): SGHNT, YYREEE (reference sequence).

This clone has just one count. The chain uses TRBV9 and TRBJ1-5; D perhaps matches TRBD1 (6 bases). This CDR3 has 15 residues. Deletions cut 0 bases from V and 6 bases from J, with 13 bases between. Per germline, CDR1 SGDLS and CDR2 YYNGEE. CDR3 residues: CASSVEGGPAQPQHF. The CDR3 DNA is TGTGCCAGCAGCGTAGAGGGGGGTCCGGCTCAGCCCCAGCATTTT. Combining the CDR3 with reference TRBV9 and TRBJ1-5 gives the whole variable domain DSGVTQTPKHLITATGQRVTLRCSPRSGDLSVYWYQQSLDQGLQFLIQYYNGEERAKGNILERFSAQQFPDLHSELNLSSLELGDSALYFCASSVEGGPAQPQHFGDGTRLSIL.

The V gene is TRBV18, the J gene TRBJ2-7; 7 bases are a match to TRBD2. The ends lost 3 bases at V and 0 bases at J; junction bases unmatched: 5. Germline loops: CDR1 KGHSH, CDR2 LQKENI. This CDR3 is 15 amino acids long. CDR3 amino acids: CASSPGGDPSYEQYF. The CDR3 DNA reads TGTGCCAGCTCACCGGGAGGGGATCCCTCCTACGAGCAGTACTTC.

This chain joins TRBV10-3 and TRBJ1-1; TRBD1 is a possible D gene (5 bases). This CDR3 has 14 residues. Looked up from germline, CDR1 is ENHRY and CDR2 is SYGVKD. Trimming took off 6 bases at V and 0 bases at J, with 11 bases between the two ends. The CDR3 coding sequence is TGTGCCATCAGGGGGGAGCAGCTGAACACTGAAGCTTTCTTT. This codes for CAIRGEQLNTEAFF.

J is TRBJ2-3 and V is TRBV30; unclear D gene. From germline, CDR1 is GTSNPN and CDR2 SVGIG (reference sequence). With 0 bases removed from V and 0 bases from J, the gap between germline ends came to 7 bases. The CDR3 has 14 residues. CDR3 in DNA: TGTGCCTGGAGTGTGTCCCCTAGCACAGATACGCAGTATTTT. This gives the protein CAWSVSPSTDTQYF.

This chain connects TRBV5-1 to TRBJ2-3; possibly TRBD2 for D (6 bases). In germline, CDR1 is SGHRS, CDR2 YFSETQ. The CDR3 has 14 amino acids. Trimming pared 3 bases from V and 6 bases from J, leaving 14 bases between. The CDR3 DNA reads as TGCGCCAGCAGCTCCCGGGGGTCAGGGGATACGCAGTATTTT. Amino acid sequence: CASSSRGSGDTQYF.

This clone was seen once. The chain joins TRBV18 to TRBJ1-5, with no clear D. V was shortened by 8 bases and J by 1 base, with 15 bases between the two germline ends. The CDR3 runs to 15 residues. Germline CDR1 reads KGHSH; CDR2 reads LQKENI. The CDR3 protein is CASSPDIKSNQPQHF. The DNA of the CDR3 is TGTGCCAGCAGCCCCGACATAAAAAGCAATCAGCCCCAGCATTTT. Full variable domain (outside the CDR3, taken from reference TRBV18 and TRBJ1-5): NAGVMQNPRHLVRRRGQEARLRCSPMKGHSHVYWYRQLPEEGLKFMVYLQKENIIDESGMPKERFSAEFPKEGPSILRIQQVVRGDSAAYFCASSPDIKSNQPQHFGDGTRLSIL.

The rearrangement joins TRBV30 to TRBJ1-2; no firm D call. CDR3 length: 12 amino acids. The germline V gene has CDR1 GTSNPN and CDR2 SVGIG (reference sequence). Between the trimmed V and J ends, which lost 5 bases and 5 bases, there was a span of 12 bases. The CDR3 nucleotides read TGTGCCTGGGGAAAGCCGAGTTATGGCTACACCTTC. The encoded protein is CAWGKPSYGYTF. The full variable domain, its missing parts supplied by reference TRBV30 and TRBJ1-2, is SQTIHQWPATLVQPVGSPLSLECTVEGTSNPNLYWYRQAAGRGLQLLFYSVGIGQISSEVPQNLSASRPQDRQFILSSKKLLLSDSGFYLCAWGKPSYGYTFGSGTRLTVV.

The rearrangement joins TRBV6-1 to TRBJ2-7; TRBD1 matches 7 bases. The V gene end was trimmed by 3 bases and the J gene end by 3 bases; junction bases not matched to a gene: 11. CDR1 MNHNS and CDR2 SASEGT come from the germline V gene. The CDR3 is made up of 16 amino acids. The CDR3 nucleotides read TGTGCCAGCAGTGACCACTCACAGGGGAAGCTCTACGAGCAGTACTTC. Translated, it gives CASSDHSQGKLYEQYF.

The V gene is TRBV5-1, the J gene TRBJ2-1; 7 bases are a match to TRBD2. The CDR3 covers 13 residues. Per germline, CDR1 SGHRS and CDR2 YFSETQ. Unmatched junction bases numbered 4, after V lost 2 bases and J lost 8 bases. CDR3 residues: CASSFPGRDEQFF. The CDR3 nucleotides are TGCGCCAGCAGCTTCCCGGGGAGGGATGAGCAGTTCTTC.

The genes are TRBV28 and TRBJ1-4; D is possibly TRBD1 (5 bases). The CDR3 length is 14 residues. Trimming removed 6 bases at V and 4 bases at J, with 12 bases between. Germline values: CDR1 MDHEN, CDR2 SYDVKM. DNA of the CDR3: TGTGCCAGCAGACCCCAGGGAAATAATGAAAAACTGTTTTTT. Its protein is CASRPQGNNEKLFF.

This rearrangement joins TRBV10-3 to TRBJ1-1; 12 bases match TRBD1. V lost 7 bases, J lost 0 bases, and 3 bases stayed unmatched. The CDR3 covers 15 residues. Germline lookup yields CDR1 ENHRY and CDR2 SYGVKD. CDR3 DNA sequence: TGTGCCATCATGGGACAGGGGGCTTTGAACACTGAAGCTTTCTTT. Amino acids: CAIMGQGALNTEAFF.

The chain couples TRBV28 to TRBJ1-2; no clear D. This CDR3 contains 13 residues. The germline V gene has CDR1 MDHEN and CDR2 SYDVKM. V was pared by 5 bases and J by 0 bases, with 7 bases between. The CDR3 coding sequence is TGTGCCAGCAGTCTTGGGCCTAACTATGGCTACACCTTC. This translates into CASSLGPNYGYTF.

V gene TRBV7-9 combines with J gene TRBJ2-7; 9 bases align to TRBD1. Germline CDR1 reads SEHNR; CDR2 reads FQNEAQ (reference sequence). The trim removed 4 bases at V and 2 bases at J, leaving 3 bases unmatched. The CDR3 loop spans 14 amino acids. CDR3 bases: TGTGCCAGCAGCTCGGGGACAGGGACCTACGAGCAGTACTTC. This gives the protein CASSSGTGTYEQYF.

This chain links TRBV4-3 with TRBJ2-7; 7 bases map to TRBD2. Looked up from germline, CDR1 is LGHNA and CDR2 is YSLEER. V lost 1 base to trimming and J lost 2 bases; unmatched junction nucleotides: 11. The CDR3 runs to 17 residues. The CDR3 reads CASSQAGFGDYPYEQYF. CDR3 coding DNA: TGCGCCAGCAGCCAAGCTGGATTCGGGGACTACCCCTACGAGCAGTACTTC.

The rearrangement links TRBV5-1 to TRBJ1-3, with TRBD1 matching over 7 bases. CDR3 length equals 16 residues. CDR1 SGHRS and CDR2 YFSETQ come from the germline V gene. The junction had 4 bases not matched to a gene; V was cut back by 0 bases and J by 1 base. Here the CDR3 reads CASSLEGARSGNTIYF. In DNA form, the CDR3 reads TGCGCCAGCAGCTTGGAGGGGGCGCGATCTGGAAACACCATATATTTT.

The V and J genes are TRBV27 and TRBJ2-7; D might be TRBD1 (6 bases). Germline-derived CDR1 and CDR2 are MNHEY and SMNVEV (reference sequence). CDR3 length equals 12 residues. V was pared by 6 bases and J by 4 bases, with 10 bases between. The CDR3 is CASSHGQYEQYF. The CDR3 nucleotides are TGTGCCAGCAGCCACGGACAGTACGAGCAGTACTTC.